This TCR beta chain was identified in a study of control samples from healthy donors and cancer patients (dated by TCRdb to 2020 to 2021). Library prep was done by the immunoSEQ multiplex PCR assay. Drawn from immuneACCESS, this table holds only the in-frame rearrangements with V and J called that TCRdb kept. Clones are partly lost; checked studies trace under half to an unresolved V gene and leave the rest unexplained. This sample has about 140,000 clones in its table, and approximately 91% of those were observed once. The ten largest clones add up to more than 4% of the sample. Trimming removed 0 bases from V and 2 bases from J, leaving 8 bases between the germline ends. The CDR3 goes from the cysteine to the phenylalanine over 14 residues. The only DNA kept is the CDR3, 42 bases in frame from the first base. CDR1 and CDR2 (LGHNA, YSLEER) derive from the germline V gene. About this clone itself: The antigen it binds to is not known. No per-base quality is available; no much larger clone lies one base away.

The rearranged segments are TRBV4-3 and TRBJ2-7, with the D gene uncertain. Material for sequencing was blood. The origin of this receptor is a man in his thirties or forties in good health. The base sequence is TGCGCCAGCAGCCAAGATACTGATGCCTACGAGCAGTACTTC. This is translated as CASSQDTDAYEQYF.